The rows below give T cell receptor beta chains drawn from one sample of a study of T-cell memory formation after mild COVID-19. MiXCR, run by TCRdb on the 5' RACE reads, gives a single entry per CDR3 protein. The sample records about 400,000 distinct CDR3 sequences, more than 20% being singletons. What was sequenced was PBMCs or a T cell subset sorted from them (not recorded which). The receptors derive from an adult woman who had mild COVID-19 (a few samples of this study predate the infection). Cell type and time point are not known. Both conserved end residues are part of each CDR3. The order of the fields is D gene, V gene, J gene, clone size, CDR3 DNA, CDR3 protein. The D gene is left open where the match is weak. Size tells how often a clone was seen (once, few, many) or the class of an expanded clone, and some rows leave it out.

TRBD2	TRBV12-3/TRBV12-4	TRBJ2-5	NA	TGTGCCAGCAGCCTTCCCGGGACTAGCGGGATTGTGGGAGAGACCCAGTACTTC	CASSLPGTSGIVGETQYF
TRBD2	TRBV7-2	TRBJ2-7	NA	TGTGCCAGCAGCTTGGTAGGCGGGAGTTTGCTGTACGAGCAGTACTTC	CASSLVGGSLLYEQYF
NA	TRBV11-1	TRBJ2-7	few	TGTGCCAGCAGCTGGAATCCTCTAGCCGCTAACGAGCAGTACTTC	CASSWNPLAANEQYF
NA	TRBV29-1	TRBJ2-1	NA	TGCAGCGTTGGGGGGGAATTTTCGACAGGGACCAATGAGCAGTTCTTC	CSVGGEFSTGTNEQFF
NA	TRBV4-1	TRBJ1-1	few	TGCGCCAGCAGCCAAGTAGGGGCCGTTCAGTCGTCCACTGAAGCTTTCTTT	CASSQVGAVQSSTEAFF
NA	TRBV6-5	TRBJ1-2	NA	TGTGCCAGCAGAACACAGGGTCACTATGGCTACACCTTC	CASRTQGHYGYTF
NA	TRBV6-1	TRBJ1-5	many	TGTGCCAGCAGTGAAGCGCGGGTTCGGGGTCAGCCCCAGCATTTT	CASSEARVRGQPQHF
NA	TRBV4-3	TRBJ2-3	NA	TGCGCCAGCAGCCAACGAACCGGGACAATCACAGATACGCAGTATTTT	CASSQRTGTITDTQYF
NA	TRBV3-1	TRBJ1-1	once	TGTGCCAGCAGCCAAGCTGGAAGGAACACTGAAGCTTTCTTT	CASSQAGRNTEAFF
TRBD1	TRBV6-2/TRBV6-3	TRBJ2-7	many	TGTGCCAGCAGACCCGAGACAGGGGCCTCCTACGAGCAGTACTTC	CASRPETGASYEQYF
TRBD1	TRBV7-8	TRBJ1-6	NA	TGTGCCAGCAGCGGGACAGGGTGGCGTAATTCACCCCTCCACTTT	CASSGTGWRNSPLHF